The clone carrying this TCR beta chain came up once. Its target is unknown. Using RNA template, CDR3s of TCR alpha and beta were amplified with iRepertoire arm-PCR. One-step reverse transcription and amplification started from about 100-400 ng of tissue mRNA or PBMC total RNA. Using its own MiXCR run on the multiplex PCR reads, TCRdb lists one record per CDR3 protein. The sample includes about 400,000 distinct CDR3 sequences, roughly two fifths of them seen just once. This record belongs to a study of glioma-infiltrating T cells. As for the study in general: Samples included WHO grade II oligodendrogliomas or astrocytomas and initial-diagnosis grade IV glioblastomas. Findings of the study overall: A blood CDR3 motif signature was depleted in highly divergent patients.

The receptor comes from a human donor with low-grade glioma or glioblastoma, undergoing nonglioma brain surgery, or in good health (not recorded which). The specimen was glioma tissue, nonneoplastic brain tissue, or PBMCs (not recorded which).

In DNA, the CDR3 is TGTGCCAGCAGTTCCCCTACAGGGGGCGGCCGACTCTATGGCTACACCTTC. This encodes CASSSPTGGGRLYGYTF. The rearrangement uses TRBV28 and TRBJ1-2; TRBD1 aligns across 9 bases. The CDR3 length is 17 residues. The V gene end was trimmed by 4 bases and the J gene end by 4 bases; junction bases not matched to a gene: 13. Germline-derived CDR1 and CDR2 are MDHEN and SYDVKM.